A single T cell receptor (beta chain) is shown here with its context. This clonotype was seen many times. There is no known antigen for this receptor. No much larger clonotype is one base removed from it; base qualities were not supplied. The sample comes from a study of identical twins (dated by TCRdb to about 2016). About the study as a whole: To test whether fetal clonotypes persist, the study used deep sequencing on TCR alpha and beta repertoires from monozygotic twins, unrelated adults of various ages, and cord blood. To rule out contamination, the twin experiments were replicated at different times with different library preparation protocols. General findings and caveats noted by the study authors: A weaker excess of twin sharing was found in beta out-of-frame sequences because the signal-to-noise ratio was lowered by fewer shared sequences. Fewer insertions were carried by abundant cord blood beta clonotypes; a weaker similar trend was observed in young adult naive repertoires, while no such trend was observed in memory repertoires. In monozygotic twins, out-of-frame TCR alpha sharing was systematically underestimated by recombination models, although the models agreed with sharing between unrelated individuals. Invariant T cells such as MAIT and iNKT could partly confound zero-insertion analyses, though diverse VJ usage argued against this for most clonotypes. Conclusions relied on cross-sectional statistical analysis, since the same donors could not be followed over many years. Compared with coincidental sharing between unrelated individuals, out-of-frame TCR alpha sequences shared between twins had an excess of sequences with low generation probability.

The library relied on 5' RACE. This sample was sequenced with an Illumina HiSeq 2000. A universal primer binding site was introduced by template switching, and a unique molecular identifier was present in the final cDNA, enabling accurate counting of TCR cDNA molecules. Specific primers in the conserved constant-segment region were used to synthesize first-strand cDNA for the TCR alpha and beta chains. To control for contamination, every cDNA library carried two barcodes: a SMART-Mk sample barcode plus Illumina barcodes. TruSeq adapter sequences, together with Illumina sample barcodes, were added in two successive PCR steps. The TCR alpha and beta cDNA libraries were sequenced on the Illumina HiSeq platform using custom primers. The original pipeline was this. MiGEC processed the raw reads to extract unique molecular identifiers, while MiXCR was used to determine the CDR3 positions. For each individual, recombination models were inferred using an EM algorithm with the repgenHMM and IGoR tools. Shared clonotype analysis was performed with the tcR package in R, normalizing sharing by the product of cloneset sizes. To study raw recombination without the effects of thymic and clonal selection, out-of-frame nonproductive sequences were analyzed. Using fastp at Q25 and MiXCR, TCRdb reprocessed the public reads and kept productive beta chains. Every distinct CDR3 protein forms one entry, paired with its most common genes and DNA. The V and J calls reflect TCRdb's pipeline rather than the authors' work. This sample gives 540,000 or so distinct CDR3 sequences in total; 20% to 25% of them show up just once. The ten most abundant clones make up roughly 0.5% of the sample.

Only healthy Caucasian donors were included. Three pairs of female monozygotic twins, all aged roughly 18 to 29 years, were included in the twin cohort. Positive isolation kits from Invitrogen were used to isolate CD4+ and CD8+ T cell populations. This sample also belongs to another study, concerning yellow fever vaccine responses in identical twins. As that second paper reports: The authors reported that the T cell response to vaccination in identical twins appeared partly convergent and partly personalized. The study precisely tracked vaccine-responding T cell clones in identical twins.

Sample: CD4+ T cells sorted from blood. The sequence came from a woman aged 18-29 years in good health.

The DNA sequence is given as TGTGCCAGCAGTCCCGAAGGAGGGGGGTGGTTAGAGAACACTGAAGCTTTCTTT. Translated, it reads CASSPEGGGWLENTEAFF. Recombination connected TRBV28 to TRBJ1-1; TRBD1 might be the D gene, on 6 matching bases. The germline V gene sets CDR1 to MDHEN and CDR2 to SYDVKM. Including cysteine and phenylalanine, the CDR3 has 18 amino acids. Of all the DNA, just the CDR3 is kept, 54 bases in frame from base 1. The germline ends are 23 bases apart after V is trimmed by 5 bases and J by 1 base.